A selection of T cell receptor beta chains follows, all from one sample in a study of T cell responses to AZD1222 COVID-19 vaccine. Here immunoSEQ multiplex PCR was the method, and the copy in TCRdb shows in-frame clones only, minus some. Of 100,000 to 150,000 clones detected, about nine tenths appear once; the ten largest clones hold 1.5% to 2%. The sample was peripheral blood, taken 28 days after the second AZD1222 dose. The receptor set was obtained from an adult who received the AZD1222 COVID-19 vaccine. The CDR3 runs from the conserved cysteine through the conserved F or W. Each record gives: J gene, D gene, V gene, clone size, CDR3 protein, CDR3 DNA. D genes are given only for firm matches. Some rows mark clone size as missing; the rest say once, few, many or name a class of expanded clone.

TRBJ2-5,.,TRBV29-1,.,CSVEGRGEQETQYF,TGCAGCGTTGAGGGCAGGGGGGAACAAGAGACCCAGTACTTC
TRBJ1-5,.,TRBV19,.,CASSTIEGPQHF,TGTGCCAGTAGTACCATCGAAGGGCCCCAGCATTTT
TRBJ1-2,TRBD1,TRBV6-5,.,CASRPTGGSGYTF,TGTGCCAGCAGGCCTACAGGGGGCAGCGGCTACACCTTC
TRBJ1-5,TRBD1,TRBV6-2/TRBV6-3,.,CASSLDRGHQPQHF,TGTGCCAGCAGCCTGGACAGGGGACATCAGCCCCAGCATTTT
TRBJ1-3,.,TRBV7-2,.,CASRQGSGNTIYF,TGTGCCAGCAGACAGGGCTCTGGAAACACCATATATTTT
TRBJ1-2,TRBD1,TRBV5-1,.,CASSLETGDGYTF,TGCGCCAGCAGCTTGGAGACAGGGGACGGCTACACCTTC
TRBJ1-1,.,TRBV2,once,CASSEHGQTHTEAFF,TGTGCCAGCAGTGAACACGGGCAGACCCACACTGAAGCTTTCTTT
TRBJ1-2,TRBD1,TRBV5-6,once,CASSSLDRGHYGYTF,TGTGCCAGCAGCTCCCTGGACAGGGGCCACTATGGCTACACCTTC
TRBJ1-2,.,TRBV29-1,.,CSVGTDTNYGYTF,TGCAGCGTTGGGACGGATACTAACTATGGCTACACCTTC
TRBJ2-1,TRBD2,TRBV6-2/TRBV6-3,.,CASSTSGSGNEQFF,TGTGCCAGCAGTACGAGCGGGAGTGGTAATGAGCAGTTCTTC
TRBJ1-1,TRBD1,TRBV6-2/TRBV6-3,once,CASSLTRGQNTEAFF,TGTGCCAGCAGTCTTACGAGGGGGCAGAACACTGAAGCTTTCTTT
TRBJ1-2,TRBD1,TRBV29-1,.,CSVDGTVPNYGYTF,TGCAGCGTCGACGGGACAGTTCCTAACTATGGCTACACCTTC
TRBJ1-1,TRBD1,TRBV29-1,once,CSVGDRGAWGTEAFF,TGCAGCGTTGGGGACAGGGGCGCCTGGGGCACTGAAGCTTTCTTT
TRBJ1-5,.,TRBV19,.,CASSIMGSGSLGQPQHF,TGTGCCAGTAGTATAATGGGTTCGGGCAGCCTCGGTCAGCCCCAGCATTTT
TRBJ2-3,.,TRBV19,.,CASRQSGDTQYF,TGTGCCAGTAGGCAATCGGGTGATACGCAGTATTTT
TRBJ1-1,TRBD1,TRBV5-4,.,CASSQDRGDTEAFF,TGTGCCAGCAGCCAGGACAGGGGGGACACTGAAGCTTTCTTT
TRBJ1-6,.,TRBV2,once,CASKDGGNSPLHF,TGTGCCAGCAAGGACGGCGGTAATTCACCCCTCCACTTT
TRBJ2-3,.,TRBV7-3,once,CASSHVLGGGDTQYF,TGTGCCAGCAGCCATGTTCTGGGGGGAGGAGATACGCAGTATTTT
TRBJ2-7,.,TRBV21-1,.,CASQRGPLEQYF,TGTGCCAGTCAGCGGGGTCCCCTGGAGCAGTACTTC
TRBJ1-6,.,TRBV5-8,few,CASSLDRNSPLHF,TGTGCCAGCAGCTTGGACCGAAATTCACCCCTCCACTTT
TRBJ1-1,.,TRBV19,.,CASSKVPTTEAFF,TGTGCCAGTAGTAAAGTACCGACCACTGAAGCTTTCTTT
TRBJ1-2,.,TRBV16,.,CASSQYSRNYGYTF,TGTGCCAGCAGCCAATATTCACGTAACTATGGCTACACCTTC
TRBJ1-3,TRBD1,TRBV29-1,.,CSVRDRSSGNTIYF,TGCAGCGTACGGGACAGGAGCTCTGGAAACACCATATATTTT
TRBJ1-4,TRBD1,TRBV11-3,.,CANARGRHEKLFF,TGTGCCAACGCCAGGGGGCGACATGAAAAACTGTTTTTT
TRBJ1-5,.,TRBV15,.,CATSSWGRKGNQPQHF,TGTGCCACCAGCTCTTGGGGGAGGAAGGGCAATCAGCCCCAGCATTTT
TRBJ2-7,TRBD1,TRBV3-1/TRBV3-2,.,CASSQEPGQYYERYF,TGTGCCAGCAGCCAAGAGCCGGGACAGTACTACGAGCGGTACTTC
TRBJ2-1,.,TRBV5-4,.,CASMRGGQSYNEQFF,TGTGCCAGCATGAGGGGGGGACAGTCCTACAATGAGCAGTTCTTC
TRBJ1-5,.,TRBV5-1,.,CASSFGVGSNQPQHF,TGCGCCAGCAGCTTTGGTGTGGGGAGCAATCAGCCCCAGCATTTT
TRBJ1-5,.,TRBV3-1/TRBV3-2,.,CASSPGLRGGPQHF,TGTGCCAGCAGCCCGGGGCTCAGGGGAGGGCCCCAGCATTTT
TRBJ1-1,TRBD1,TRBV2,.,CASSEEGQGVRAFF,TGTGCCAGCAGTGAAGAGGGACAGGGGGTGAGGGCTTTCTTT
TRBJ2-5,TRBD2,TRBV13,few,CASSLGRGGQETQYF,TGTGCCAGCAGCTTAGGCCGGGGGGGCCAAGAGACCCAGTACTTC
TRBJ2-1,.,TRBV4-1,once,CASSLGGNSYNEQFF,TGCGCCAGCAGTTTAGGCGGGAACTCCTACAATGAGCAGTTCTTC
TRBJ2-1,.,TRBV19,.,CASSISPTYNEQFF,TGTGCCAGTAGTATCAGTCCTACCTACAATGAGCAGTTCTTC